The 3 T cell receptor beta chains below come from one sample, sequenced in a study of blood T cells in healthy people across ages. Through a sample-barcoded 5' primer and a J-beta primer mix, a second PCR was run for roughly 6 to 12 cycles. TCRdb reprocessed the 5' RACE reads with MiXCR, giving one entry per CDR3 protein. The sample has about a million distinct CDR3 sequences; around 48% are singletons. Sequencing used blood. The receptors shown here come from a young man in good health.

The rearrangement uses TRBV20-1 and TRBJ2-3; 8 bases fit TRBD2. Germline V gives CDR1 DFQATT, CDR2 SNEGSKA (reference sequence). The CDR3 consists of 15 residues. The V gene end was trimmed by 5 bases and the J gene end by 4 bases; junction bases not matched to a gene: 11. The CDR3 sequence is CSADGARTSPDTQYF. CDR3 nucleotides: TGCAGTGCTGACGGGGCTCGGACTAGCCCAGATACGCAGTATTTT.

CDR3 nucleotide sequence: TGTGCCAGCAGCTTAGTTTCAAACACAGATACGCAGTATTTT. The encoded protein is CASSLVSNTDTQYF. This chain links TRBV11-2 with TRBJ2-3, with unresolved D. The V gene's germline CDR1 is SGHAT and CDR2 FQNNGV. The length of the CDR3 is 14 residues. V lost 1 base and J 2 bases, leaving 7 bases between the germline ends.

About this clonotype itself: This could be a read error, since a much larger clone is one nucleotide away. The chain links TRBV29-1 to TRBJ2-1; perhaps TRBD2 as D (5 bases). Germline-derived CDR1 and CDR2 are SQVTM and ANQGSEA. Trimming took off 4 bases at V and 2 bases at J, with 12 bases between the two ends. This CDR3 has 14 residues. Here the CDR3 DNA reads TGCAGCGTTGGCGTAGGGAGTGCCTACAATGAGCAGTTCTTC. Its protein is CSVGVGSAYNEQFF.